The clone carrying this T cell receptor (beta chain) was found once. Deletions cut 5 bases from V and 8 bases from J, with 13 bases between. Germline V gene sequence: CDR1 SEHNR, CDR2 FQNEAQ (reference sequence). This CDR3 region has 14 residues. The data were obtained in a study of blood T cell repertoires in COVID-19. Study-level information: The United States, Italy and Spain were the sources of the acute and convalescent COVID-19 samples. PBMCs, B-cell-depleted T cells, or T cells provided the cDNA or gDNA that made up the material.

In the authors' methods: Cell counts per sample came from amplifying reference gene primers. Generated by immunoSEQ multiplex PCR, the TCRdb table keeps only in-frame clones and is missing some. For V, J and clone size, that table is used; D and trimming come from the DNA. The sample lists 250,000 or so clones; about 90% were seen once. This rearrangement joins TRBV7-9 to TRBJ1-6; D not certain. The source of this sequence is a woman aged 55-69 years with acute or convalescent COVID-19. Material for sequencing was peripheral blood. Written as DNA, the CDR3 is TGTGCCAGCAGCCCCGCTTCAGGCCATTCACCCCTCCACTTT. This sequence encodes CASSPASGHSPLHF.